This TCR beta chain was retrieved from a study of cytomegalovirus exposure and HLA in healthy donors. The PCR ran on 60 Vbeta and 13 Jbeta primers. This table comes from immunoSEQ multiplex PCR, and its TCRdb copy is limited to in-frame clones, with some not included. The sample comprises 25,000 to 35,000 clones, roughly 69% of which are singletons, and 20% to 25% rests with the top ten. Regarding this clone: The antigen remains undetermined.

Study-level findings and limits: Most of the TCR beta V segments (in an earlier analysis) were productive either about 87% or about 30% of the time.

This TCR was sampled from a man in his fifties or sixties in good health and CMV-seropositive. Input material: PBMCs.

The CDR3 protein is CSVEGTANQPQHF. In nucleotides, the CDR3 is TGCAGCGTTGAAGGGACAGCGAATCAGCCCCAGCATTTT. The chain is built from TRBV29-1 and TRBJ1-5; weak D call: TRBD1 (6 bases). Trimming cost V 1 base and J 4 bases, with 8 bases left between them. The CDR3 totals 13 residues. Germline CDR1 and CDR2: SQVTM and ANQGSEA.